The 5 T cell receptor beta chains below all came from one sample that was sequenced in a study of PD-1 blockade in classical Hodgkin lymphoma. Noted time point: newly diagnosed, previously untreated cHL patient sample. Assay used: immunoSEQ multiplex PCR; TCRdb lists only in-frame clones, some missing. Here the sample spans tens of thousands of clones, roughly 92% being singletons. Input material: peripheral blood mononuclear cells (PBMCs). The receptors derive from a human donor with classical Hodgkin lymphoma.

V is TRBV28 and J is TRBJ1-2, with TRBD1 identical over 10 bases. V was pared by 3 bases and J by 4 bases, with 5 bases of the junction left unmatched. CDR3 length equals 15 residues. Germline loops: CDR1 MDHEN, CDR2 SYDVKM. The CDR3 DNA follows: TGTGCCAGCAGTTTGAGCGGGACAGGGGTCTATGGCTACACCTTC. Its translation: CASSLSGTGVYGYTF.

The CDR3 DNA reads as TGTGCCAGCAGCTCCTATTTTGTGCCTAATCAGCCCCAGCATTTT. Translating gives CASSSYFVPNQPQHF. The rearrangement uses TRBV6-5 and TRBJ1-5; the D is unclear. The V and J ends lost 6 bases and 4 bases respectively, with 16 bases between them. This CDR3 comprises 15 residues. CDR1 is MNHEY and CDR2 is SVGAGI in the germline V gene.

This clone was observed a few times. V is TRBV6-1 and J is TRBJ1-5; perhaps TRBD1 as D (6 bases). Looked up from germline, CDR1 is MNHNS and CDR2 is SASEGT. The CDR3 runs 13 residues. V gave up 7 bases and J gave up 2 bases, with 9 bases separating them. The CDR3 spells CASTRTGNQPQHF. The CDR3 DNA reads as TGTGCCAGCACCCGGACAGGCAATCAGCCCCAGCATTTT.

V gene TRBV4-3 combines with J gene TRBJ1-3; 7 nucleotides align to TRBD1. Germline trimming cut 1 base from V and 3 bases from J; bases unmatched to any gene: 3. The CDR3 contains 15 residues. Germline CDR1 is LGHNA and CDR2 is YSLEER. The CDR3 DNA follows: TGCGCCAGCAGCCAAGCAGACAGGGATGGAAACACCATATATTTT. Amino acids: CASSQADRDGNTIYF.

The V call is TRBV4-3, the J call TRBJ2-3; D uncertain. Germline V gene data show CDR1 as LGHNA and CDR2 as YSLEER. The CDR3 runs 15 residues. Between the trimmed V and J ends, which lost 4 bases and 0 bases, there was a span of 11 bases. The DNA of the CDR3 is TGCGCCAGCAGCCTCGGCCTGGGGAGCACAGATACGCAGTATTTT. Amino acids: CASSLGLGSTDTQYF.